This T cell receptor beta chain was profiled in a study of T cell responses to AZD1222 COVID-19 vaccine. Measured with immunoSEQ multiplex PCR; TCRdb has only the in-frame clones, and not every one. The sample carries 140,000 to 150,000 clones, 91% recorded once. This CDR3 contains 15 residues. Germline V gene data show CDR1 as MNHNY and CDR2 as SVGAGI (reference sequence). Between the trimmed V and J ends, which lost 3 bases and 8 bases, there was a span of 19 bases. The sequence was collected from an adult who received the AZD1222 COVID-19 vaccine. The V and J genes are TRBV6-6 and TRBJ1-1; D unresolved. The sequences come from peripheral blood, collected 28 days after the second AZD1222 dose. The CDR3 DNA reads as TGTGCCAGCAGTTATGGAAGCCTCTCAGGAGCCGAAGCTTTCTTT. It is translated as CASSYGSLSGAEAFF.